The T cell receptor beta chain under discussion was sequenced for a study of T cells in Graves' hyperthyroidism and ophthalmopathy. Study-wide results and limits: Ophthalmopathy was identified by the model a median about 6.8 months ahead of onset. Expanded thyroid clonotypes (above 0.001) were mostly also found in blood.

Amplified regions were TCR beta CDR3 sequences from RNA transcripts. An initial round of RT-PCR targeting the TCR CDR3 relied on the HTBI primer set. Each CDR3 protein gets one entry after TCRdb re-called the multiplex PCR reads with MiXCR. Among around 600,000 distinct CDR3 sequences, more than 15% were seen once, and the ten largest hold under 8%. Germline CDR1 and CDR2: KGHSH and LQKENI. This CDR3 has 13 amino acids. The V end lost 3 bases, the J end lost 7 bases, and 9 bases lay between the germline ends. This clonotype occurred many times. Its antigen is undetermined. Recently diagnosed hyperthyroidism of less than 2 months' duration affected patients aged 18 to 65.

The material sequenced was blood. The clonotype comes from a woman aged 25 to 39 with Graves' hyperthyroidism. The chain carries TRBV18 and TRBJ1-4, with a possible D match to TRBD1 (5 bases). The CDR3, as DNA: TGTGCCAGCTCACCCGGGACTGGTGAAAAACTGTTTTTT. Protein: CASSPGTGEKLFF.